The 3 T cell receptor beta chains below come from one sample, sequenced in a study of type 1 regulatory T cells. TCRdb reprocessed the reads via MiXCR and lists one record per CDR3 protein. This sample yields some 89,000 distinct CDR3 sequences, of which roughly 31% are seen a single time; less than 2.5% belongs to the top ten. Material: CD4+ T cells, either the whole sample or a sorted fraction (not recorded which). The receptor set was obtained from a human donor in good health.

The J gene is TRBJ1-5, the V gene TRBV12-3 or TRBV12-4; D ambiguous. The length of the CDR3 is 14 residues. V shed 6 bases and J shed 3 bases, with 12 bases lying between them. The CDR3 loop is CASSSGSVNQPQHF. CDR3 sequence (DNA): TGTGCCAGCAGCTCCGGGTCAGTCAATCAGCCCCAGCATTTT.

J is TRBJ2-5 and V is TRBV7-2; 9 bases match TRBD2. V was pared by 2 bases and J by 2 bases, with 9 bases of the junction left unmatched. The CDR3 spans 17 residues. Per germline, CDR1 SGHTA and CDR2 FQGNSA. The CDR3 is CASSLFIAGGTQETQYF. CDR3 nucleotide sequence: TGTGCCAGCAGCTTATTCATTGCGGGAGGGACACAAGAGACCCAGTACTTC.

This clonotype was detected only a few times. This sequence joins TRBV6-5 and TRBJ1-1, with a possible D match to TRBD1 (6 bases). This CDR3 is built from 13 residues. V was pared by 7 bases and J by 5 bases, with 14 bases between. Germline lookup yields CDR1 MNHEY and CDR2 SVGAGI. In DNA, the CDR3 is TGTGCCAGCAACCTAAGGAGGGGGACTGAAGCTTTCTTT. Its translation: CASNLRRGTEAFF.